One sample yielded the 24 T cell receptor beta chains listed below, sequenced in a study of T cells after yellow fever vaccination. TCRdb re-derived calls from the 5' RACE reads in MiXCR, one entry per CDR3 protein. The data hold roughly 250,000 distinct CDR3 sequences, with approximately 13% observed a single time. The sequences come from CD4+ T cells sorted from PBMCs, collected 45 days after the yellow fever booster vaccination. All receptors derive from a man aged 25-45 years who received the YFV17D yellow fever vaccine.

The chain employs TRBV4-3 and TRBJ2-3; possibly TRBD2 for D (6 bases). The germline V and J ends were trimmed by 4 bases and 1 base, with 15 bases remaining between them. CDR3 length: 16 amino acids. Germline lookup yields CDR1 LGHNA and CDR2 YSLEER. The CDR3 loop is CASSPGGGYGTDTQYF. The CDR3 region has the DNA TGCGCCAGCAGCCCCGGTGGGGGGTATGGCACAGATACGCAGTATTTT.

The genes are TRBV10-3 and TRBJ1-2; no clear D gene. The germline V gene has CDR1 ENHRY and CDR2 SYGVKD. Trimming took off 2 bases at V and 2 bases at J, with 6 bases between the two ends. CDR3 size: 13 residues. The CDR3 is CAISEAGNYGYTF. The CDR3 DNA reads TGTGCCATCAGTGAGGCTGGGAACTATGGCTACACCTTC.

The J gene is TRBJ2-5, the V gene TRBV7-2; 7 bases agree with TRBD2. V trimming: 0 bases; J trimming: 3 bases; junction bases outside the gene matches: 1. The CDR3 consists of 14 residues. The germline V gene encodes CDR1 SGHTA and CDR2 FQGNSA. The CDR3 is CASSLAGTKETQYF. DNA for the CDR3: TGTGCCAGCAGCTTAGCAGGGACTAAAGAGACCCAGTACTTC.

This clonotype showed up just a few times. This chain joins TRBV25-1 and TRBJ2-3; 7 bases match TRBD2. The V and J ends lost 3 bases and 2 bases, in that order; junction bases with no gene match: 5. The CDR3 runs 15 residues. The germline V gene encodes CDR1 MGHDK and CDR2 SYGVNS. DNA for the CDR3: TGTGCCAGCAGTGATTCGCGGGAGTTCACAGATACGCAGTATTTT. This codes for CASSDSREFTDTQYF.

This clonotype was detected only a few times. The chain employs TRBV7-9 and TRBJ2-1, with D hard to call. The V end was cut by 1 base, the J end by 9 bases, with 10 bases between. Per the germline V gene, CDR1 is SEHNR and CDR2 is FQNEAQ (reference sequence). The CDR3 spans 13 residues. The chain's CDR3 is CASSLGEVGEQFF. The CDR3 nucleotides are TGTGCCAGCAGCTTAGGTGAGGTCGGTGAGCAGTTCTTC.

This clonotype was observed at least ten times. This rearrangement joins TRBV12-3 or TRBV12-4 to TRBJ1-5; tentatively, D is TRBD1 (6 bases). Deletions cut 7 bases from V and 5 bases from J, with 21 bases between. The CDR3 length is 16 residues. This CDR3 reads CASTRGGSGAYQPQHF. DNA of the CDR3: TGTGCCAGCACCAGAGGAGGTTCGGGGGCGTATCAGCCCCAGCATTTT.

This clonotype showed up just a few times. This chain joins TRBV18 and TRBJ2-1, with D tentatively TRBD1 (5 bases). The CDR3 runs 13 residues. The ends were cut back, 6 bases at V and 8 bases at J, with 14 bases in the middle. Per the germline V gene, CDR1 is KGHSH and CDR2 is LQKENI. CDR3 amino acids: CASSPVMTDEQFF. CDR3 nucleotides: TGTGCCAGCTCCCCCGTTATGACAGATGAGCAGTTCTTC.

The chain carries TRBV3-1 and TRBJ2-3; D perhaps matches TRBD1 (6 bases). Germline V gene data show CDR1 as LGHDT and CDR2 as YNNKEL (reference sequence). This CDR3 has 16 amino acids. V dropped 6 bases and J dropped 4 bases, with 20 bases sitting between them. The CDR3: CASRKAPTGFPDTQYF. The CDR3 DNA reads as TGTGCCAGCAGGAAGGCGCCTACAGGGTTCCCAGATACGCAGTATTTT.

The rearrangement joins TRBV7-2 to TRBJ2-3, with D tentatively TRBD1 (5 bases). Trimming removed 1 base at V and 11 bases at J, with 16 bases between. The CDR3 spans 14 residues. CDR1 and CDR2 from the germline V gene are SGHTA and FQGNSA. CDR3 sequence (DNA): TGTGCCAGCAGCTTAGGGACACCCTTAGAACGGCAGTATTTT. This sequence encodes CASSLGTPLERQYF. Full variable domain (rest looked up from reference TRBV7-2 and TRBJ2-3): GAGVSQSPSNKVTEKGKDVELRCDPISGHTALYWYRQSLGQGLEFLIYFQGNSAPDKSGLPSDRFSAERTGGSVSTLTIQRTQQEDSAVYLCASSLGTPLERQYFGPGTRLTVL.

This rearrangement joins TRBV25-1 to TRBJ2-5, with TRBD1 matching 7 bases. Germline trimming cut 4 bases from V and 3 bases from J; bases unmatched to any gene: 5. The CDR3 loop spans 14 amino acids. Per the germline V gene, CDR1 is MGHDK and CDR2 is SYGVNS. CDR3 sequence: CASSVRGWKETQYF. The CDR3 nucleotides are TGTGCCAGCAGTGTCAGGGGGTGGAAAGAGACCCAGTACTTC. Looking up the rest from reference TRBV25-1 and TRBJ2-5 gives the full variable domain: EADIYQTPRYLVIGTGKKITLECSQTMGHDKMYWYQQDPGMELHLIHYSYGVNSTEKGDLSSESTVSRIRTEHFPLTLESARPSHTSQYLCASSVRGWKETQYFGPGTRLLVL.

A few counts support this clonotype. V is TRBV20-1 and J is TRBJ2-1; TRBD2 matches at 9 bases. V lost 4 bases, J lost 2 bases, and 3 bases stayed unmatched. There are 14 residues in the CDR3. In germline, CDR1 is DFQATT, CDR2 SNEGSKA (reference sequence). The CDR3 DNA reads as TGCAGTGCTAAGCTAGCGGGAACCTACAATGAGCAGTTCTTC. Translated: CSAKLAGTYNEQFF.

This clonotype has only a few counts. This chain uses TRBV20-1 with TRBJ2-3; perhaps TRBD2 as D (5 bases). This CDR3 region has 15 residues. V was cut by 3 bases and J by 2 bases, with 15 bases left in between. Germline V gene sequence: CDR1 DFQATT, CDR2 SNEGSKA (reference sequence). The CDR3 here is CSASLASTHTDTQYF. The CDR3 region has the DNA TGCAGTGCTAGTCTAGCTTCCACACACACAGATACGCAGTATTTT.

Ten or more counts support this clonotype. The rearrangement uses TRBV20-1 and TRBJ1-2; D ambiguous. CDR1 and CDR2 (germline): DFQATT, SNEGSKA (reference sequence). The CDR3 is 14 residues long. Trimming shortened V by 3 bases and J by 4 bases, and 15 bases separated the two germline ends. CDR3 loop: CSASSGRNFYGYTF. The DNA of the CDR3 is TGCAGTGCTAGTTCTGGTCGAAACTTCTATGGCTACACCTTC.

The V gene is TRBV5-1, the J gene TRBJ2-5; D is perhaps TRBD1 (6 bases). The V gene's germline CDR1 is SGHRS and CDR2 YFSETQ. The CDR3 loop spans 14 amino acids. The V end was cut by 4 bases, the J end by 4 bases, with 14 bases between. CDR3 sequence reads: CASSLTGMRETQYF. The CDR3 DNA follows: TGCGCCAGCAGCCTTACAGGGATGCGAGAGACCCAGTACTTC. The variable domain in full, with the rest retrieved from reference TRBV5-1 and TRBJ2-5, is KAGVTQTPRYLIKTRGQQVTLSCSPISGHRSVSWYQQTPGQGLQFLFEYFSETQRNKGNFPGRFSGRQFSNSRSEMNVSTLELGDSALYLCASSLTGMRETQYFGPGTRLLVL.

This clonotype showed up just a few times. The chain links TRBV5-1 to TRBJ2-3; D is uncertain. In germline, CDR1 is SGHRS, CDR2 YFSETQ. The CDR3 contains 16 residues. Trimming took off 0 bases at V and 2 bases at J, with 13 bases between the two ends. The CDR3 DNA is TGCGCCAGCAGCTTGGGGTCGGCGGAGTACACAGATACGCAGTATTTT. It codes for CASSLGSAEYTDTQYF. The full variable domain, rest sourced from reference TRBV5-1 and TRBJ2-3, is KAGVTQTPRYLIKTRGQQVTLSCSPISGHRSVSWYQQTPGQGLQFLFEYFSETQRNKGNFPGRFSGRQFSNSRSEMNVSTLELGDSALYLCASSLGSAEYTDTQYFGPGTRLTVL.

V is TRBV29-1 and J is TRBJ2-5, with D maybe TRBD1 (5 bases). Per the germline V gene, CDR1 is SQVTM and CDR2 is ANQGSEA. The V end was cut by 8 bases, the J end by 1 base, with 14 bases between. The CDR3 runs 13 residues. The chain's CDR3 is CSFSRESQETQYF. Written as DNA, the CDR3 is TGCAGCTTCTCCAGGGAATCCCAAGAGACCCAGTACTTC.

This clonotype was detected a few times. The CDR3 DNA sequence: TGTGCCAGCACCCCCCAGTCAGGGGTGAACAATTCACCCCTCCACTTT. This encodes CASTPQSGVNNSPLHF. The chain uses TRBV27 and TRBJ1-6, with D possibly TRBD1 on 6 matching bases. Looked up from germline, CDR1 is MNHEY and CDR2 is SMNVEV (reference sequence). Trimming pared 7 bases from V and 7 bases from J, leaving 20 bases between. CDR3 length: 16 residues.

The table lists this clonotype with many counts. CDR3 nucleotides: TGCGCCAGCAGTGAGAGAGCTACCAATGAAAAACTGTTTTTT. Its protein is CASSERATNEKLFF. The genes are TRBV4-3 and TRBJ1-4; D gene ambiguous. Germline V gene data show CDR1 as LGHNA and CDR2 as YSLEER. This CDR3 has 14 amino acids. V lost 6 bases to trimming and J lost 5 bases, with 13 bases between them.

This chain uses TRBV29-1 with TRBJ2-1; D is undetermined. The CDR3 is 11 amino acids. Trimming stripped 3 bases from V and 12 bases from J, with 12 bases between. Germline values: CDR1 SQVTM, CDR2 ANQGSEA. CDR3 sequence reads: CSVDPGLVQFF. CDR3 bases: TGCAGCGTTGACCCCGGTCTTGTGCAGTTCTTC.

The count of this clonotype is one. This may come from a read error, since a much larger clone is one base off. J is TRBJ2-5 and V is TRBV20-1; D not resolved. The germline V gene encodes CDR1 DFQATT and CDR2 SNEGSKA (reference sequence). This CDR3 contains 12 residues. The V and J ends lost 3 bases and 1 base respectively, with 6 bases between them. In DNA, the CDR3 is TGCAGTGCTAGGTGGGGCCAAGAGACCCAGTACTTC. It translates to CSARWGQETQYF.

This clonotype came up a few times. This chain links TRBV5-1 with TRBJ2-2; 9 bases are a match to TRBD1. The ends lost 4 bases at V and 4 bases at J; junction bases unmatched: 5. Germline CDR1 is SGHRS and CDR2 is YFSETQ. This CDR3 comprises 15 residues. CDR3 in DNA: TGCGCCAGCAGCCTCAACAGGGGGCGCACCGGGGAGCTGTTTTTT. The encoded protein is CASSLNRGRTGELFF.

This clonotype has a count of ten or more. V and J are TRBV5-1 and TRBJ1-1; 7 bases line up with TRBD1. The CDR3 totals 13 residues. Germline V lookup: CDR1 SGHRS, CDR2 YFSETQ. Unmatched junction bases numbered 9, after V lost 5 bases and J lost 8 bases. In nucleotides, the CDR3 is TGCGCCAGCAGTTCGGACAGGTCGGGGGAAGCTTTCTTT. Protein sequence: CASSSDRSGEAFF.

This rearrangement joins TRBV3-1 to TRBJ2-5, with a tentative D call TRBD1 (5 bases). The CDR3 runs to 14 residues. The ends were cut back, 4 bases at V and 1 base at J, with 10 bases in the middle. Per germline, CDR1 LGHDT and CDR2 YNNKEL (reference sequence). The CDR3 DNA is TGTGCCAGCAGCCGCGGACATAGCCAAGAGACCCAGTACTTC. Translated: CASSRGHSQETQYF.

The CDR3 coding sequence is TGCAGTGCAAGGAGCGGGATCCCCACAGATACGCAGTATTTT. Residues: CSARSGIPTDTQYF. The chain recombines TRBV20-1 with TRBJ2-3, with TRBD2 matching 7 bases. V shed 6 bases, J shed 2 bases, and the junction held 8 bases outside the gene matches. The CDR3 runs to 14 residues. Germline V gene data show CDR1 as DFQATT and CDR2 as SNEGSKA (reference sequence).